Given below is one T cell receptor beta chain in context. What it recognizes is unknown. These data are taken from a study of lymphopenia after photon versus proton radiotherapy. General study points: In patients who died, overall survival fell as post-nadir TCR diversity dropped more.

The CDR3 covers 13 residues. V lost 4 bases, J lost 6 bases, and 5 bases stayed unmatched. Germline lookup yields CDR1 SGHKS and CDR2 YYEKEE (reference sequence). Sequencing was performed with immunoSEQ multiplex PCR; in TCRdb, only in-frame clones are kept and a portion is missing. The sample lists 67,000 or so clones; approximately 87% were seen once. This sequence was found in a man aged 80 or over with esophageal cancer. The chain carries TRBV5-5 and TRBJ1-2; 8 nucleotides agree with TRBD1. Sequencing was performed on peripheral blood, taken from a patient treated with proton-based radiotherapy. The CDR3 nucleotides read TGTGCCAGCAGCCTAAACAGGGGGAATGGCTACACCTTC. Translation gives CASSLNRGNGYTF.